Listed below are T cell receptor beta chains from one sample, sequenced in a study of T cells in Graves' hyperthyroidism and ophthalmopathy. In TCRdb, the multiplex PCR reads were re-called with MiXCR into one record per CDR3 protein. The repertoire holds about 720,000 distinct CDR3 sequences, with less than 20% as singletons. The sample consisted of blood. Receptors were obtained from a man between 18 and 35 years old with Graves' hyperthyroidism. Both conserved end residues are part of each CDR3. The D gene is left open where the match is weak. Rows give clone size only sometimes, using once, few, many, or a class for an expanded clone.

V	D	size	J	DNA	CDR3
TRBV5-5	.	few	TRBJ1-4	TGTGCCAGCAGCTTGGGGGTTGGAGAAAAACTGTTTTTT	CASSLGVGEKLFF
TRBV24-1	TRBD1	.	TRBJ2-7	TGTGCCACCAGTGATTTTCCCAGGGACAGATTTTACGAGCAGTACTTC	CATSDFPRDRFYEQYF
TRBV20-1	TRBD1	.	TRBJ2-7	TGCAGTGCTAGAGATCGGGCAGGGGGCCTCTACGAGCAGTACTTC	CSARDRAGGLYEQYF
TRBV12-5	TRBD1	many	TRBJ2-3	TGTGCTAGTGGTTTGGTACTAACGGGACAGATCACAGATACGCAGTATTTT	CASGLVLTGQITDTQYF
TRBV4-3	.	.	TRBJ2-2	TGCGCCAGCAGCCATCCTATGGGGCAGCCTTACACCGGGGAGCTGTTTTTT	CASSHPMGQPYTGELFF
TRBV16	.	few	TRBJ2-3	TGTGCCAGCAGCCAATCTCTGGTGGATACGCAGTGTTTT	CASSQSLVDTQCF
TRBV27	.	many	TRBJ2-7	TGTGCCAGCAGTTCGCGCCCGTGGGGGAGCGCCTACGAGCAGTACTTC	CASSSRPWGSAYEQYF
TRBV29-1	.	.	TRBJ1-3	TGCAGCGTCAGCTCCCGAACCCACTCTGGAAACACCATATATTTT	CSVSSRTHSGNTIYF
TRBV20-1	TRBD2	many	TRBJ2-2	TGCAGTGCCGCGAGGGGCGGGAGAACCGGGGAGCTGTTTTTT	CSAARGGRTGELFF
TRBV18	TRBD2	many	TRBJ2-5	TGTGCCAGCTCACCCCCGGGGATAGCGGGACGCGAGACCCAGTACTTC	CASSPPGIAGRETQYF
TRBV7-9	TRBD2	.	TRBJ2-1	TGTGCCAGCAGCTTAATGACTAGCGGGAAATCCTATGGGTACAATGAGCAGTTCTTC	CASSLMTSGKSYGYNEQFF
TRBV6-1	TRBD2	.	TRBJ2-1	TGTGCCAGCATGGGGACTAGCTCTCGCGAGAGCTCCTACAATGAGCAGTTCTTC	CASMGTSSRESSYNEQFF
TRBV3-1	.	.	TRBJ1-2	TGTGCCAGCAGCCAAGAATCGTGGGCACGGGGATCTGGCTACACCTTC	CASSQESWARGSGYTF
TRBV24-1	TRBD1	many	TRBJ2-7	TGTGCCACCAGTGATACAGGGACAGGGTGGAACGAGCAGTACTTC	CATSDTGTGWNEQYF
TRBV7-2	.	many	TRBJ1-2	TGTGCCAGCAGCTTGGATAGGTCCGGCGGCTACACCTTC	CASSLDRSGGYTF
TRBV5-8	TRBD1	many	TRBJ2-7	TGTGCCAGCAGCACGGGACAGATCTACGAGCAGTACTTC	CASSTGQIYEQYF
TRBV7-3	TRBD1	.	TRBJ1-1	TGTGCCAGCAGCCCGGCCGGGACAGGGAACCCGCCGAACACTGAAGCTTTCTTT	CASSPAGTGNPPNTEAFF
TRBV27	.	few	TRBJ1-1	TGTGCCAGCAGTTCATGGGAGGGGCGTACTGAAGCTTTCTTT	CASSSWEGRTEAFF
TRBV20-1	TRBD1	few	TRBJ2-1	TGCAGTGCTAAGGGGACAGGGCCCTACAATGAGCAGTTCTTC	CSAKGTGPYNEQFF
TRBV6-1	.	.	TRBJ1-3	TGTGCCAGCGATAGCTACGGGGACTCTGGAAACACCATATATTTT	CASDSYGDSGNTIYF
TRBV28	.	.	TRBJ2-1	TGTGCCAGCAGTTTAATATGGAACAGGCAGTTCTTC	CASSLIWNRQFF
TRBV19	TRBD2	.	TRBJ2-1	TGTGCCAGTAGACTCGGGGGGAGCGGGAGACCCAATGAGCAGTTCTTC	CASRLGGSGRPNEQFF
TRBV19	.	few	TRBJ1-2	TGTGCCAGTAGCTTGGGGACTAAGAGATATGGCTACACCTTC	CASSLGTKRYGYTF
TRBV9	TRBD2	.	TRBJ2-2	TGTGCCAGCAGCGTAGCGGGCCGGGCGGGAGGGCCCGGGGAGCTGTTTTTT	CASSVAGRAGGPGELFF
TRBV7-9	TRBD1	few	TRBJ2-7	TGTGCCAGCAGTGATGGACAGGCTATGGCCTACGAGCAGTACTTC	CASSDGQAMAYEQYF
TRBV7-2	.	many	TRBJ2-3	TGTGCCAGCAGCTCACGGACGTCTAGCACAGATACGCAGTATTTT	CASSSRTSSTDTQYF
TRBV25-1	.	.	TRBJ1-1	TGTGCCAGCAACCAGGGAGGCACTGAAGCTTTCTTT	CASNQGGTEAFF
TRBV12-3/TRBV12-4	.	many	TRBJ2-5	TGTGCCAGCAGCCATTGGACTGGAGAGACCCAGTACTTC	CASSHWTGETQYF
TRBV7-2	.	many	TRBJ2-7	TGTGCCAGCAGCTTAACACTTTCCTACGAGCAGTACTTC	CASSLTLSYEQYF
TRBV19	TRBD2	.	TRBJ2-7	TGTGCCAGTAGTATAGTGGGGACTAGCGGGAGTGTGGAGCAGTACTTC	CASSIVGTSGSVEQYF
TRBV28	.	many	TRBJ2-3	TGTGCCACCCTTCCTAACCACGCAGATACGCAGTATTTT	CATLPNHADTQYF
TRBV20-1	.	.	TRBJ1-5	TGCAGTGCTAGAGCAAAGACAGCGGCCGTGATGCCCCAGCATTTT	CSARAKTAAVMPQHF
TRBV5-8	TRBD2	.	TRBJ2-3	TGTGCCAGCAGCTCGGTCCGGGGGGGGAATACGCAGTATTTT	CASSSVRGGNTQYF
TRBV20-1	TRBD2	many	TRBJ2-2	TGCAGTGCTAACGGACTAGCGGGAGGGGACGGGGAGCTGTTTTTT	CSANGLAGGDGELFF
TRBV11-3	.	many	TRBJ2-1	TGTGCCAGCCAGGAGGGGCTATCCTACAATGAGCAGTTCTTC	CASQEGLSYNEQFF
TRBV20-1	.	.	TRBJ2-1	TGCAGTGTTAGATCTAGCGCTTACAATGAGCAGTTCTTC	CSVRSSAYNEQFF
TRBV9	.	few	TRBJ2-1	TGTGCCAGCACCAGAGGCGAAAGGGTCTACAATGAGCAGTTCTTC	CASTRGERVYNEQFF
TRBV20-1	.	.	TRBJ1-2	TGCAGTGCAAACCCAGGAGGGGCGATAAACTATGGCTACACCTTC	CSANPGGAINYGYTF
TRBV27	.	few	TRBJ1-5	TGTGCCAGCAGCGATCTTCCGGGAAAAAATCAGCCCCAGCATTTT	CASSDLPGKNQPQHF
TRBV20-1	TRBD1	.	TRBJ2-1	TGCAGTGCTAGAGGTACAGGGGAGTGGTCCTACAATGAGCAGTTCTTC	CSARGTGEWSYNEQFF
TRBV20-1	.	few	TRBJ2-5	TGCAGTGCTAGAGATCGGCGAGCAGAGACCCAGTACTTC	CSARDRRAETQYF
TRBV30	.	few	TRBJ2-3	TGTGCCTGGAGTGTACCCCACAGGGTAGCGCAGTATTTT	CAWSVPHRVAQYF
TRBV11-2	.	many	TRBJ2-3	TGTGCCAGCAGCTTCGACTACCTAAGAACAGATACGCAGTATTTT	CASSFDYLRTDTQYF
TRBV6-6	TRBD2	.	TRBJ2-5	TGTGCCAGCAGTTACTCGGGACTAGCGGGATGGGAAGAGACCCAGTACTTC	CASSYSGLAGWEETQYF
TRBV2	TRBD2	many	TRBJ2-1	TGTGCCAGCCAGACTAGCGGGTCACACAATGAGCAGTTCTTC	CASQTSGSHNEQFF
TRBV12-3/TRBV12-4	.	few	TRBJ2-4	TGTGCCAGCACTTGGGCAGGGTCTAGGGACATTCAGTACTTC	CASTWAGSRDIQYF
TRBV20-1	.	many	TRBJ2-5	TGCAGTGCTAGAGGGACAGAGAAAAAAGAGACCCAGTACTTC	CSARGTEKKETQYF
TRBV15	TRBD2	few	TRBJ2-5	TGTGCCACCAGCAGAGCGCTGGGACTAGCGGGCGAAGAGACCCAGTACTTC	CATSRALGLAGEETQYF
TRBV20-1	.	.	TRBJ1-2	TGCAGTGCTAGAGCAGACCATGGCTACACCTTC	CSARADHGYTF
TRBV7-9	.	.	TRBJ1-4	TGTGCCAGCAGCTTAGCCAGGGATGGGACTAATGAAAAACTGTTTTTT	CASSLARDGTNEKLFF